The rows below give T cell receptor beta chains drawn from one sample of a study of T cells in Graves' hyperthyroidism and ophthalmopathy. Using its own MiXCR run on the multiplex PCR reads, TCRdb lists one record per CDR3 protein. Among over 300,000 distinct CDR3 sequences listed, about 15% were seen once. The sample taken for sequencing was blood. These receptors came from a woman aged 60-75 years with Graves' hyperthyroidism. The CDR3 runs from the conserved cysteine through the conserved F or W. The D gene is left open where the match is weak. Some rows mark clone size as missing; the rest say once, few, many or name a class of expanded clone.

V gene	D gene	clone size	J gene	CDR3 protein	CDR3 DNA
TRBV19	NA	many	TRBJ2-5	CASSGLGVGNSQETQYF	TGTGCCAGTAGTGGGCTCGGCGTCGGCAACTCCCAAGAGACCCAGTACTTC
TRBV29-1	TRBD1	few	TRBJ1-5	CSVLENTGDQPQHF	TGCAGCGTTCTCGAAAACACAGGGGATCAGCCCCAGCATTTT
TRBV5-1	TRBD2	NA	TRBJ2-2	CASSFSGGQGGELFF	TGCGCCAGCAGCTTCAGCGGGGGGCAAGGCGGGGAGCTGTTTTTT
TRBV7-8	NA	NA	TRBJ2-3	CASSRDFGDTQYF	TGTGCCAGCAGCCGGGACTTCGGGGATACGCAGTATTTT
TRBV6-2/TRBV6-3	NA	once	TRBJ1-4	CASSYSTATNEKLFF	TGTGCCAGCAGTTACTCGACGGCAACTAATGAAAAACTGTTTTTT
TRBV5-4	TRBD2	many	TRBJ2-7	CASSSRTSAPRWRQYF	TGTGCCAGCAGCTCACGGACTAGCGCACCCCGATGGCGGCAGTACTTC
TRBV20-1	NA	many	TRBJ2-5	CSATHQETQYF	TGCAGTGCTACACACCAAGAGACCCAGTACTTC
TRBV3-1	TRBD1	few	TRBJ2-5	CASSQRDRAWETQYF	TGTGCCAGCAGCCAACGGGACAGGGCTTGGGAGACCCAGTACTTC
TRBV19	NA	many	TRBJ1-1	CASSPPNRENTEAFF	TGTGCCAGTAGTCCTCCGAACAGGGAGAACACTGAAGCTTTCTTT
TRBV11-3	NA	many	TRBJ1-2	CASSLSGENYGYTF	TGTGCCAGCAGCTTATCAGGGGAGAACTATGGCTACACCTTC
TRBV5-6	TRBD1	many	TRBJ2-1	CASSLEEQGWPYNEQFF	TGTGCCAGCAGCTTGGAGGAACAGGGGTGGCCCTACAATGAGCAGTTCTTC
TRBV20-1	TRBD2	once	TRBJ2-1	CSARSGSFEQFF	TGCAGTGCTCGAAGCGGGAGCTTTGAGCAGTTCTTC
TRBV11-2	TRBD1	medium-sized	TRBJ2-3	CASSPMGQLNTDTQYF	TGTGCCAGCAGCCCAATGGGACAGCTCAACACAGATACGCAGTATTTT
TRBV5-1	TRBD1	many	TRBJ1-1	CASRQGHNMNTEAFF	TGCGCCAGCAGACAGGGGCATAACATGAACACTGAAGCTTTCTTT
TRBV10-3	TRBD1	few	TRBJ1-5	CAISLGQYNQPQHF	TGTGCCATCAGTTTGGGACAGTACAATCAGCCCCAGCATTTT
TRBV4-1	NA	NA	TRBJ1-5	CASSQGIAPRPDQPQHF	TGCGCCAGCAGCCAAGGGATTGCCCCCCGACCCGATCAGCCCCAGCATTTT
TRBV29-1	NA	many	TRBJ2-7	CSVERGDTASYEQYF	TGCAGCGTTGAAAGAGGAGACACGGCCTCCTACGAGCAGTACTTC
TRBV11-2	NA	many	TRBJ1-1	CASSPYHGRGMNTEAFF	TGTGCCAGCAGCCCATATCACGGCCGGGGGATGAACACTGAAGCTTTCTTT
TRBV5-1	TRBD1	NA	TRBJ1-4	CASSSIPGQGGGEKLFF	TGCGCCAGCAGCTCGATCCCGGGACAGGGAGGGGGAGAAAAACTGTTTTTT
TRBV4-1	NA	NA	TRBJ2-2	CASNQGGAGQGIVGELFF	TGCGCCAGCAATCAAGGGGGGGCGGGCCAGGGAATTGTCGGGGAGCTGTTTTTT
TRBV28	TRBD1	many	TRBJ1-2	CASRGQDNYGYTF	TGTGCCAGCAGGGGACAGGATAACTATGGCTACACCTTC
TRBV25-1	NA	few	TRBJ2-1	CASSGAWADNEQFF	TGTGCCAGCAGTGGAGCATGGGCGGACAATGAGCAGTTCTTC
TRBV30	TRBD2	NA	TRBJ2-3	CAWRDSGTSEADTQYF	TGTGCCTGGAGGGATTCCGGGACTAGCGAAGCAGATACGCAGTATTTT
TRBV2	NA	many	TRBJ2-2	CASSAWGGSNTGELFF	TGTGCCAGCAGTGCTTGGGGCGGCTCGAACACCGGGGAGCTGTTTTTT
TRBV11-2	NA	many	TRBJ2-1	CASSLESNEQFF	TGTGCCAGCAGCTTAGAGAGTAATGAGCAGTTCTTC
TRBV12-3/TRBV12-4	NA	many	TRBJ1-4	CASSPQGRTNEKLFF	TGTGCCAGCAGCCCCCAAGGACGGACTAATGAAAAACTGTTTTTT
TRBV2	NA	NA	TRBJ2-3	CASTQTGFTDTQYF	TGTGCCAGCACTCAGACAGGCTTCACAGATACGCAGTATTTT